This entry lists 2 T cell receptor beta chains sequenced from one sample in a study of T-cell memory formation after mild COVID-19. TCRdb used MiXCR to reprocess the 5' RACE reads, holding one entry per CDR3 protein. The sample contains fewer than 250,000 distinct CDR3 sequences, 25% to 35% of which appear only once. The source material was PBMCs or a T cell subset sorted from them (not recorded which). The origin of the receptors is an adult woman who had mild COVID-19 (a few samples of this study predate the infection). Cell type and time point are not known.

This clonotype was seen a handful of times. V is TRBV30 and J is TRBJ2-3; perhaps TRBD1 as D (5 bases). Trimming cost V 0 bases and J 9 bases, with 7 bases left between them. The CDR3 is 11 residues long. CDR1 GTSNPN and CDR2 SVGIG come from the germline V gene (reference sequence). The CDR3 DNA sequence: TGTGCCTGGAGTGTGTCAGGGACGCAGTATTTT. Amino acids: CAWSVSGTQYF. Combining the CDR3 with reference TRBV30 and TRBJ2-3 gives the whole variable domain SQTIHQWPATLVQPVGSPLSLECTVEGTSNPNLYWYRQAAGRGLQLLFYSVGIGQISSEVPQNLSASRPQDRQFILSSKKLLLSDSGFYLCAWSVSGTQYFGPGTRLTVL.

In its sample, this clonotype was seen a few times. The chain employs TRBV10-3 and TRBJ1-1; D is undetermined. CDR3 length: 16 amino acids. Germline V gives CDR1 ENHRY, CDR2 SYGVKD. Deletions cut 0 bases from V and 6 bases from J, with 17 bases between. The CDR3 nucleotides are TGTGCCATCAGTGAGTCGATCGCCGTTAGAGATGCTGAAGCTTTCTTT. As protein: CAISESIAVRDAEAFF.